The 10 T cell receptor beta chains in this list originate from one sample, sequenced in a study of glioma-infiltrating T cells. TCR alpha and beta CDR3 regions were amplified from RNA using iRepertoire nested multiplex PCR. TCRdb reprocessed the multiplex PCR reads with MiXCR, giving one entry per CDR3 protein. The data show some 180,000 distinct CDR3 sequences, approximately 30% seen once. The sample consisted of glioma tissue, nonneoplastic brain tissue, or PBMCs (not recorded which). These receptors were taken from a human donor with low-grade glioma or glioblastoma, undergoing nonglioma brain surgery, or in good health (not recorded which).

The chain couples TRBV12-3 or TRBV12-4 to TRBJ2-2; 8 bases agree with TRBD1. The CDR3 consists of 15 residues. V shed 6 bases and J 6 bases; nucleotides not matched to a gene: 9. This CDR3 reads CASRKQGGNAGELFF. CDR3 DNA sequence: TGTGCCAGCAGAAAACAGGGGGGTAACGCCGGGGAGCTGTTTTTT.

The V gene is TRBV19, the J gene TRBJ2-1; 12 bases map to TRBD2. The CDR3 has 15 residues. The trim removed 4 bases at V and 10 bases at J, leaving 8 bases unmatched. Germline V gene lookup returns CDR1 LNHDA and CDR2 SQIVND (reference sequence). Here the CDR3 reads CASSKRRTSGTEQFF. CDR3 nucleotide sequence: TGTGCCAGTAGTAAGAGGAGGACTAGCGGGACGGAGCAGTTCTTC.

In this sample, this clonotype turned up many times. The chain joins TRBV7-8 to TRBJ2-7, with 10 bases that match TRBD1. The CDR3 runs to 14 residues. V lost 5 bases, J lost 6 bases, and 7 bases stayed unmatched. Germline V lookup: CDR1 SGHVS, CDR2 FQNEAQ. This CDR3 is CASSPRDRGPEQYF. CDR3 nucleotide sequence: TGTGCCAGCAGCCCCCGGGACAGGGGCCCCGAGCAGTACTTC.

This sequence joins TRBV30 and TRBJ2-3; 8 bases map to TRBD1. V dropped 2 bases and J dropped 1; count of bases not matched to a gene: 5. Germline assignment: CDR1 GTSNPN and CDR2 SVGIG (reference sequence). This CDR3 is 15 amino acids long. In nucleotides, the CDR3 is TGTGCCTGGAGTCAGGGGGCTATGGGCACAGATACGCAGTATTTT. Its protein product is CAWSQGAMGTDTQYF.

This clonotype came up many times. The rearrangement links TRBV7-9 to TRBJ2-7; possibly TRBD2 for D (6 bases). The CDR3 length is 12 residues. Trimming shortened V by 3 bases and J by 7 bases, and 10 bases separated the two germline ends. From germline, CDR1 is SEHNR and CDR2 FQNEAQ (reference sequence). CDR3 sequence (DNA): TGTGCCAGCAGCTTGGACTACAGGGAGCAGTACTTC. This codes for CASSLDYREQYF.

This clonotype was counted ten times or more. The chain couples TRBV19 to TRBJ1-1; D remains unclear. V lost 3 bases and J lost 0, with 8 bases in between. The CDR3 is 14 residues long. Germline CDR1 and CDR2: LNHDA and SQIVND (reference sequence). The CDR3 sequence: CASSISVMNTEAFF. The CDR3 coding sequence is TGTGCCAGTAGTATCTCCGTCATGAACACTGAAGCTTTCTTT.

There are a few counts of this clonotype. The chain couples TRBV5-1 to TRBJ2-3, with D maybe TRBD1 (6 bases). The CDR3 runs to 16 residues. Looked up from germline, CDR1 is SGHRS and CDR2 is YFSETQ. V lost 4 bases, J lost 2 bases, and 17 bases lay in between. The CDR3 loop reads CASSRRLGGTTDTQYF. Written as DNA, the CDR3 is TGCGCCAGCAGCCGGCGGCTTGGGGGCACCACAGATACGCAGTATTTT.

This chain links TRBV19 with TRBJ2-7; D unresolved. There are 15 residues in the CDR3. The germline V gene has CDR1 LNHDA and CDR2 SQIVND (reference sequence). The V end was cut by 3 bases, the J end by 3 bases, with 15 bases between. CDR3 amino acids: CASSMYGWFGYEQYF. Written as DNA, the CDR3 is TGTGCCAGTAGTATGTACGGTTGGTTTGGCTACGAGCAGTACTTC.

This clonotype showed up many times. The chain recombines TRBV19 with TRBJ2-7, with TRBD1 identical over 8 bases. The CDR3 runs to 14 residues. Trimming cost V 5 bases and J 5 bases; bases outside gene matches: 8. Germline CDR1 and CDR2: LNHDA and SQIVND (reference sequence). DNA for the CDR3: TGTGCCAGTAGTTCGGGACAGGCGAGGAACGAGCAGTACTTC. Its protein product is CASSSGQARNEQYF. Full variable domain (remainder filled in from reference TRBV19 and TRBJ2-7): DGGITQSPKYLFRKEGQNVTLSCEQNLNHDAMYWYRQDPGQGLRLIYYSQIVNDFQKGDIAEGYSVSREKKESFPLTVTSAQKNPTAFYLCASSSGQARNEQYFGPGTRLTVT.

This clonotype was observed many times. The rearrangement joins TRBV19 to TRBJ1-1; 7 bases are shared with TRBD1. The germline gives CDR1 LNHDA, CDR2 SQIVND (reference sequence). The CDR3 is 13 amino acids. V shed 5 bases and J 7 bases; nucleotides not matched to a gene: 7. CDR3 nucleotide sequence: TGTGCCAGTAGTCTTCCCGGGACAGTTGAAGCTTTCTTT. Translated, it gives CASSLPGTVEAFF.